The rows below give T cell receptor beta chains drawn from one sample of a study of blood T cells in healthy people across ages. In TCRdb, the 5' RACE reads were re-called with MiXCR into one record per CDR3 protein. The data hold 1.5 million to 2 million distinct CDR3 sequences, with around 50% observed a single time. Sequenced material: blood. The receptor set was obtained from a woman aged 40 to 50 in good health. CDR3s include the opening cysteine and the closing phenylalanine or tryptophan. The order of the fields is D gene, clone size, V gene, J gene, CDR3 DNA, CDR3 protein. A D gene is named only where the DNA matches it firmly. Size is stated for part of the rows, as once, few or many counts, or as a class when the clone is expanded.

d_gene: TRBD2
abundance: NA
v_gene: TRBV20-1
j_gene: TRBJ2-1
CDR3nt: TGCACTATAGCGGGGGCCTACAATGAGCAGTTCTTC
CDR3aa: CTIAGAYNEQFF

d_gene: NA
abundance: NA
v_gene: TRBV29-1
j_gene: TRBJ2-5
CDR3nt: TGCAGCGGGAGGGACAGCTTCCAAGAGACCCAGTACTTC
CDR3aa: CSGRDSFQETQYF

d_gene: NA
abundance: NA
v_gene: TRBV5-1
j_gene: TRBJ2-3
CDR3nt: TGCGCCAGCAGCTTGGAAAGGGGCTCCGGAGCAGATACGCAGTATTTT
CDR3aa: CASSLERGSGADTQYF

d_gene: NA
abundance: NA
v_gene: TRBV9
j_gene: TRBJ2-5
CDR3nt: TGTGCCAGCAGCGTAGGGGCCACTCAACAAGAGACCCAGTACTTC
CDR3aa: CASSVGATQQETQYF

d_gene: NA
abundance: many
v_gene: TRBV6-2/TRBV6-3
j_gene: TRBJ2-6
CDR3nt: TGTGCCAGCAGTTACACAGGGTCTGGGGCCAACGTCCTGACTTTC
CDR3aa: CASSYTGSGANVLTF

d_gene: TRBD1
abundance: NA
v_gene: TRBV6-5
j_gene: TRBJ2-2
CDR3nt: TGTGCCAGCAGGACGGACAGGGCGGGCACCGGGGAGCTGTTTTTT
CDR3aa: CASRTDRAGTGELFF

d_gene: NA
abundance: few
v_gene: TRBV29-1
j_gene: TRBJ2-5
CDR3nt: TGCAGCGTTGACCCCGGGGGCCTAGGCAAAGAGACCCAGTACTTC
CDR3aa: CSVDPGGLGKETQYF

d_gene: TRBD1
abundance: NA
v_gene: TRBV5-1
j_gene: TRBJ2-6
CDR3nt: TGCGCCAGCAGCTTGACAGGGGTCCTCTACTCTGGGGCCAACGTCCTGACTTTC
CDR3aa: CASSLTGVLYSGANVLTF

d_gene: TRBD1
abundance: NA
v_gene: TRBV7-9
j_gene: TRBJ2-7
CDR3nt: TGTGCCAGCACCTGGGACAGGGTCGAGCAGTACTTC
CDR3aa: CASTWDRVEQYF

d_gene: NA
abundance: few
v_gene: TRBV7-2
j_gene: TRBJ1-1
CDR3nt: TGTGCCAGCAGCTTAAACAGAAAAAACACTGAAGCTTTCTTT
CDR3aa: CASSLNRKNTEAFF

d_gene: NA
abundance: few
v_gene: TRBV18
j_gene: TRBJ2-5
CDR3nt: TGTGCCAGCTCACCACCAGGTCGCTGGGAGACCCAGTACTTC
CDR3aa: CASSPPGRWETQYF

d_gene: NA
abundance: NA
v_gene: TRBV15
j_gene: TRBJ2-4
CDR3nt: TGTGCCACCAGCAGCGCCAAAGGTTCCAAGAGGACCAAAAACATTCAGTACTTC
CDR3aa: CATSSAKGSKRTKNIQYF

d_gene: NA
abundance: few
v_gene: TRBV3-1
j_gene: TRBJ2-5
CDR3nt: TGTGCCAGCAGCCTCCTCATGGACCAGTACTTC
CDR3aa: CASSLLMDQYF

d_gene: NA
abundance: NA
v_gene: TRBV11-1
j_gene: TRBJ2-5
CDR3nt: TGTGCCTGCAGCTCGTCAATACAGGGTACAGAGACCCAGTACTTC
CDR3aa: CACSSSIQGTETQYF

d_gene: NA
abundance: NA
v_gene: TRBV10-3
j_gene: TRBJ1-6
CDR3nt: TGTGCCATCAGTGACCCCGAGGCAGGGCCGAATTCACCCCTCCACTTT
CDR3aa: CAISDPEAGPNSPLHF

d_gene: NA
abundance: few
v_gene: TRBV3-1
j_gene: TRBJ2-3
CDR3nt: TGCGCCAGCAGCCAAGATGGACCAGATACGCAGTATTTT
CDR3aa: CASSQDGPDTQYF

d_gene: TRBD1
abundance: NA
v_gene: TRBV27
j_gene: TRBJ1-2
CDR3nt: TGTGCCAGCAGTCCCCCGGACAGGCATGGCTACACCTTC
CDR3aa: CASSPPDRHGYTF

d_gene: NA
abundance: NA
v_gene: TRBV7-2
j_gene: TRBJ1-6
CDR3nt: TGTGCCAGCAGCTTATTACCAGGTCGTAGGGAACCCCTCCACTTT
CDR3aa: CASSLLPGRREPLHF

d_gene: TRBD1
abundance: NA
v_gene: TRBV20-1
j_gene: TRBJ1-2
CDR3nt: TGCAGTGCACTAAGACAGGGGGTGTTCGACTATGGCTACACCTTC
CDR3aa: CSALRQGVFDYGYTF

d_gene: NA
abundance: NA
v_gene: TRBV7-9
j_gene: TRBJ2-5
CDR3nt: TGTGCCAGCAGCTACCCGGGGGTCAACTACAATGAGCAGTACTTC
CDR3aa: CASSYPGVNYNEQYF

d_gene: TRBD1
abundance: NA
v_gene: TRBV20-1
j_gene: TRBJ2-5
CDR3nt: TGCAGTGCTAGAGGACAGGGGGTGCAAGAGACCCAGTACTTC
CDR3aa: CSARGQGVQETQYF

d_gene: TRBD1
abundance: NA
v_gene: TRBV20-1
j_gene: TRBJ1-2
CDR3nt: TGCAGTGCTGCCAGACAGGGGATAAGTGGCTACACCTTC
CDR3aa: CSAARQGISGYTF

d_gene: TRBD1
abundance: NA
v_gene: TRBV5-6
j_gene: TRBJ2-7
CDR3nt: TGTGCCAGCAGCTTGGCCATCGAACAGGGGGCGCGGGGCGAGCAGTACTTC
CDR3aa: CASSLAIEQGARGEQYF